This TCR beta chain was recovered during a study of cytomegalovirus exposure and HLA in healthy donors. Notes on the study in general: According to a later analysis, most TCR beta chains associated with CMV appeared HLA-restricted.

13 Jbeta primers and 60 Vbeta primers were used for the PCR. Measured with immunoSEQ multiplex PCR; TCRdb has only the in-frame clones, and not every one. The sample consists of under 200,000 clones, more than 60% of them appearing once. CDR3 size: 17 residues. Trimming stripped 4 bases from V and 1 base from J, with 22 bases between. The germline V gene encodes CDR1 GTSNPN and CDR2 SVGIG (reference sequence). Of note for this clone: Its antigen is as yet unknown.

The sequence came from a man between 35 and 55 years old in good health and CMV-seronegative. Sequencing was carried out using PBMCs. The V gene is TRBV30, the J gene TRBJ1-1, with a weak D call TRBD1 (6 bases). The CDR3: CAWNPSRDIQTNTEAFF. As DNA, the CDR3 is TGTGCCTGGAACCCTTCCAGGGACATTCAGACGAACACTGAAGCTTTCTTT. Drawing the rest from reference TRBV30 and TRBJ1-1, the complete variable domain is SQTIHQWPATLVQPVGSPLSLECTVEGTSNPNLYWYRQAAGRGLQLLFYSVGIGQISSEVPQNLSASRPQDRQFILSSKKLLLSDSGFYLCAWNPSRDIQTNTEAFFGQGTRLTVV.